The 7 T cell receptor beta chains below come from one sample, sequenced in a study of molecular identifiers for immune sequencing clone quantification. Each CDR3 protein gets one entry after TCRdb re-called the PCR reads with MiXCR. Here the sample spans around 470,000 distinct CDR3 sequences, 25% being singletons. Material: naive CD8+ T cells from blood, with Jurkat cell RNA spiked in. Indicated subset: FACS-sorted CD8+CD4-CCR7+CD45RA+ naive T cells. These receptor sequences come from a human donor in good health. Some libraries in this study had Jurkat cell RNA spiked in.

This clonotype was counted a few times. V usage is TRBV7-2 and J usage is TRBJ2-5; D perhaps matches TRBD2 (5 bases). V lost 4 bases to trimming and J lost 0 bases, with 6 bases between them. The CDR3 has 13 residues. The V gene's germline CDR1 is SGHTA and CDR2 FQGNSA. The CDR3 protein is CASSYGDQETQYF. The CDR3 nucleotides are TGTGCCAGCAGCTACGGGGACCAAGAGACCCAGTACTTC.

The chain combines TRBV25-1 with TRBJ2-2; D assignment may be TRBD1 or TRBD2 (5 bases each). The CDR3 covers 18 residues. The V gene lost 0 bases and the J gene lost 6 bases, with 20 bases spanning the gap. Germline V gene sequence: CDR1 MGHDK, CDR2 SYGVNS. CDR3 sequence: CASSEYYNAQLGPGELFF. CDR3 nucleotides: TGTGCCAGCAGTGAATATTACAATGCTCAATTGGGACCCGGGGAGCTGTTTTTT.

This clonotype has just one count. This chain joins TRBV2 and TRBJ1-2, with D perhaps TRBD1 (6 bases). Germline loops: CDR1 SNHLY, CDR2 FYNNEI. The CDR3 is 15 residues long. V lost 8 bases to trimming and J lost 3 bases, with 19 bases between them. CDR3: CASGAFMSGDYGYTF. CDR3 DNA: TGTGCCAGCGGTGCCTTTATGTCAGGGGACTATGGCTACACCTTC. Complete variable domain (other parts from reference TRBV2 and TRBJ1-2): EPEVTQTPSHQVTQMGQEVILRCVPISNHLYFYWYRQILGQKVEFLVSFYNNEISEKSEIFDDQFSVERPDGSNFTLKIRSTKLEDSAMYFCASGAFMSGDYGYTFGSGTRLTVV.

This clonotype has ten or more counts. The chain couples TRBV5-4 to TRBJ2-7, with D hard to call. The germline CDR1 and CDR2 sequences are SGHNT and YYREEE (reference sequence). This CDR3 comprises 13 residues. V lost 0 bases to trimming and J lost 3 bases, with 7 bases between them. In DNA form, the CDR3 reads TGTGCCAGCAGCTTGGCCCAGAACTACGAGCAGTACTTC. Protein product: CASSLAQNYEQYF.

This clonotype was counted a few times. This rearrangement joins TRBV13 to TRBJ1-1; D gene ambiguous. Germline V lookup: CDR1 PRHDT, CDR2 FYEKMQ (reference sequence). The CDR3 covers 14 residues. With 0 bases removed from V and 4 bases from J, the gap between germline ends came to 9 bases. This chain's CDR3 is CASSLGFPVTEAFF. The CDR3 DNA is TGTGCCAGCAGCTTAGGCTTCCCCGTCACTGAAGCTTTCTTT. Drawing the rest from reference TRBV13 and TRBJ1-1, the complete variable domain is AAGVIQSPRHLIKEKRETATLKCYPIPRHDTVYWYQQGPGQDPQFLISFYEKMQSDKGSIPDRFSAQQFSDYHSELNMSSLELGDSALYFCASSLGFPVTEAFFGQGTRLTVV.

The V call is TRBV5-1, the J call TRBJ2-5; 7 bases align to TRBD2. CDR3 size: 13 residues. Trimming cost V 7 bases and J 1 base; bases outside gene matches: 4. Germline V gives CDR1 SGHRS, CDR2 YFSETQ. The CDR3 sequence is CASRAGSQETQYF. DNA of the CDR3: TGCGCCAGCCGAGCGGGGTCCCAAGAGACCCAGTACTTC.

This clonotype occurred a few times. This chain joins TRBV6-2 or TRBV6-3 and TRBJ1-1; 8 bases are a match to TRBD1. From germline, CDR1 is MNHEY and CDR2 SVGEGT. The CDR3 spans 20 residues. J lost 1 base, V lost 2 bases, and 18 bases had no gene match. CDR3: CASSYTRLLGGTGGNTEAFF. The CDR3 DNA is TGTGCCAGCAGTTACACCAGACTGCTTGGAGGTACAGGGGGGAACACTGAAGCTTTCTTT.